This paragraph covers one TCR beta chain sequence. Using immunoSEQ multiplex PCR, the repertoire was profiled, and TCRdb retains in-frame clones only, with some absent. The profile covers some 260,000 clones, with approximately 83% appearing a single time and roughly 10% taken by the ten largest. This record belongs to a study of blood T cell repertoires in COVID-19. Overall study context: Samples came from the United States, Italy and Spain, spanning acute and convalescent COVID-19. T cells, B-cell-depleted T cells, or PBMCs provided the cDNA or gDNA that served as material.

The V end lost 2 bases, the J end lost 4 bases, and 12 bases lay between the germline ends. There are 14 residues in the CDR3. In germline, CDR1 is SEHNR, CDR2 FQNEAQ (reference sequence). V usage is TRBV7-9 and J usage is TRBJ2-7; perhaps TRBD1 as D (6 bases). The clonotype originates from a man aged 80 or over with acute or convalescent COVID-19. Sequencing input: peripheral blood. CDR3 DNA sequence: TGTGCCAGCAGCTTAAACAGGGACGGGTACGAGCAGTACTTC. Protein: CASSLNRDGYEQYF.